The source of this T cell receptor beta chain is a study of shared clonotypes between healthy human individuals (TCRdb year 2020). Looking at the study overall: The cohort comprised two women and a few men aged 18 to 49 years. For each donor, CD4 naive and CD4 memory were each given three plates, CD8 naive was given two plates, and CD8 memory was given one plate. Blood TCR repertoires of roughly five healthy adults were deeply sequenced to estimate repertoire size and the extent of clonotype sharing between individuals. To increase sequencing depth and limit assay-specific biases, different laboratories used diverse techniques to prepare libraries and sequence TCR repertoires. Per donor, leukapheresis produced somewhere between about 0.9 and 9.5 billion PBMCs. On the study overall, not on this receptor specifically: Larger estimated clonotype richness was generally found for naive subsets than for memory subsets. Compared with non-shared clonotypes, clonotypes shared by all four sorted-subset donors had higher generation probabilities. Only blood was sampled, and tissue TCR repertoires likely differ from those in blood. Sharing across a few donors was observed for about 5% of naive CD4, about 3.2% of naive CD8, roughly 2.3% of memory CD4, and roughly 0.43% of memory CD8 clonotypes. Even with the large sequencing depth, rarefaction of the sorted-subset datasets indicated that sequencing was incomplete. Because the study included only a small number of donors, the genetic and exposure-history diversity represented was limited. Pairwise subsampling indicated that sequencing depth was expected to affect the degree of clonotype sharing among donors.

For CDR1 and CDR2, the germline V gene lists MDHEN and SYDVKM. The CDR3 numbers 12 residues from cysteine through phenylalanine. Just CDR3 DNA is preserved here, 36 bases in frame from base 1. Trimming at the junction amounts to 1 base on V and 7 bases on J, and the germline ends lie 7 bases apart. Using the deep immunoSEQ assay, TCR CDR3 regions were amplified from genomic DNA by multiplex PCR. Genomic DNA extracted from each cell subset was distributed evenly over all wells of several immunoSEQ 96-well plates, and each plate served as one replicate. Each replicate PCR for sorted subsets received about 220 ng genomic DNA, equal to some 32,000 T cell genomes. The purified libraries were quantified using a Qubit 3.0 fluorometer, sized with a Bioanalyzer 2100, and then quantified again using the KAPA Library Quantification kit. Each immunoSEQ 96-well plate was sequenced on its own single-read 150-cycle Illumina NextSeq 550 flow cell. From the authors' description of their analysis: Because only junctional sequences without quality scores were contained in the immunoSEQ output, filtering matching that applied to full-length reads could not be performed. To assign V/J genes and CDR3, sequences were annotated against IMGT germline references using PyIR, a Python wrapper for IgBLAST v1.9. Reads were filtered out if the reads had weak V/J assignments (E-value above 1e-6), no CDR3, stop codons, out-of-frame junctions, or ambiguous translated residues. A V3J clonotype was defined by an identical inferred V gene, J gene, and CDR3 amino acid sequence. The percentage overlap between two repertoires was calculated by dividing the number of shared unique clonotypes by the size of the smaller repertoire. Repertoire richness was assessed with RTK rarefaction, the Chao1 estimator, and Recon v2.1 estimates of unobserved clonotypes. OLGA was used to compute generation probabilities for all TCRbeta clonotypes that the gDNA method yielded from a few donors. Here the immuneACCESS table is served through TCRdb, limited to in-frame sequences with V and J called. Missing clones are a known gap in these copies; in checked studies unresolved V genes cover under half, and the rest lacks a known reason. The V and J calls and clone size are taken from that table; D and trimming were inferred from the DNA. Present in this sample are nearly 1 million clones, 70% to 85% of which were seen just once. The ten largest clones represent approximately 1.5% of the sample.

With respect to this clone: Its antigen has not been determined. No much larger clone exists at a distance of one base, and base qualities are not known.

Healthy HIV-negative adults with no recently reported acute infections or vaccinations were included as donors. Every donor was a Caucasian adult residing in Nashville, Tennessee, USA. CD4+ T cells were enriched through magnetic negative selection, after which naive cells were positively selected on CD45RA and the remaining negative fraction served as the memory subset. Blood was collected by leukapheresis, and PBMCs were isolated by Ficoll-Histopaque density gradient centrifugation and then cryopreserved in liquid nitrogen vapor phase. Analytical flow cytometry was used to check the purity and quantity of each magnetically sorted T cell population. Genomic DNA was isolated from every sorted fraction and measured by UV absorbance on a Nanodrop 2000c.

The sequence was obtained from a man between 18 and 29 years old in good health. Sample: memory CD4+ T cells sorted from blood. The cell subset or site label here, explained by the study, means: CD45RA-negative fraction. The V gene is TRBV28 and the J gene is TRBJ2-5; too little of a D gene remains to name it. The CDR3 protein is CASSLSLGTQYF. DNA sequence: TGTGCCAGCAGTTTATCATTGGGGACCCAGTACTTC.